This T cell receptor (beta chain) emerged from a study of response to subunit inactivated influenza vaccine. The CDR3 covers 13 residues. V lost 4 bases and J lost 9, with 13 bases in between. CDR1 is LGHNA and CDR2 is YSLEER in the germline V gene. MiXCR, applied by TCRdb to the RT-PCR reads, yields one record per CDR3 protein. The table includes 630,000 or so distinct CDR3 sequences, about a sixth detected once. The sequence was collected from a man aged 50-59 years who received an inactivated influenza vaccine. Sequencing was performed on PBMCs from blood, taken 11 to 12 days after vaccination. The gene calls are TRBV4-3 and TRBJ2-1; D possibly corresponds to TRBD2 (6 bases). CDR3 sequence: CASSPGDFSEQFF. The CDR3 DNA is TGCGCCAGCAGCCCCGGGGACTTCAGTGAGCAGTTCTTC.